These 17 T cell receptor beta chains were sequenced from one sample in a study of T-cell memory formation after mild COVID-19. TCRdb reprocessed the 5' RACE reads via MiXCR and lists one record per CDR3 protein. The sample includes approximately 440,000 distinct CDR3 sequences, 20% of them seen just once. Sequenced: PBMCs or a T cell subset sorted from them (not recorded which). The receptors derive from an adult woman who had mild COVID-19 (a few samples of this study predate the infection). Cell type and time point are not known.

The J gene is TRBJ1-1, the V gene TRBV7-8; 7 bases map to TRBD1. The CDR3 loop spans 15 amino acids. Germline CDR1 and CDR2: SGHVS and FQNEAQ. V dropped 5 bases and J dropped 1; count of bases not matched to a gene: 7. CDR3 in DNA: TGTGCCAGCAGCCCCCCACAGGGGAGGAACACTGAAGCTTTCTTT. Residues: CASSPPQGRNTEAFF.

Details on this clonotype: Its ends do not fully match the called genes, so a read error is possible. The V call is TRBV7-3, the J call TRBJ1-1; 9 positions agree with TRBD1. Germline CDR1 and CDR2: SGHTA and FQGTGA. The CDR3 is made up of 15 amino acids. CDR3 bases: TGTGCCAGCAGCATAACAGGGGGCGCGGGCACTGAAGCTTTCTTT. This gives the protein CASSITGGAGTEAFF.

J is TRBJ2-3 and V is TRBV2, with 11 positions matching TRBD1. Germline V gives CDR1 SNHLY, CDR2 FYNNEI. Trimming cost V 8 bases and J 3 bases; bases outside gene matches: 4. This CDR3 is built from 14 residues. This CDR3 is CASQRDRGTDTQYF. The CDR3, as DNA: TGTGCCAGCCAAAGGGACAGGGGGACAGATACGCAGTATTTT.

The chain joins TRBV30 to TRBJ2-7; D is undetermined. CDR1 is GTSNPN and CDR2 is SVGIG in the germline V gene (reference sequence). Trimming removed 2 bases from V and 2 bases from J, with 10 bases in between. CDR3 size: 13 residues. Here the CDR3 DNA reads TGTGCCTGGAGTTACCCACCGACCTACGAGCAGTACTTC. Its translation: CAWSYPPTYEQYF. The whole variable domain, remainder taken from reference TRBV30 and TRBJ2-7, is SQTIHQWPATLVQPVGSPLSLECTVEGTSNPNLYWYRQAAGRGLQLLFYSVGIGQISSEVPQNLSASRPQDRQFILSSKKLLLSDSGFYLCAWSYPPTYEQYFGPGTRLTVT.

The sample holds a few counts of this clonotype. This chain uses TRBV6-2 or TRBV6-3 with TRBJ1-2; D remains ambiguous. Germline values: CDR1 MNHEY, CDR2 SVGEGT. Trimming took 0 bases from V and 2 from J, leaving 10 bases between them. The CDR3 has 15 residues. This CDR3 reads CASSYSMNRNYGYTF. Here the CDR3 DNA reads TGTGCCAGCAGTTACTCGATGAACAGAAACTATGGCTACACCTTC.

This clonotype was seen only a few times. The chain carries TRBV4-1 and TRBJ1-5; D gene uncertain. V was shortened by 0 bases and J by 0 bases, with 6 bases between the two germline ends. Per germline, CDR1 MGHRA and CDR2 YSYEKL. CDR3 length equals 15 residues. The CDR3 is CASSQDRNSNQPQHF. The CDR3 DNA reads as TGCGCCAGCAGCCAAGATCGGAATAGCAATCAGCCCCAGCATTTT.

This clonotype has just a few counts. CDR3 sequence: CASSSRGTEDNEKLFF. CDR3 DNA: TGTGCCAGCAGCTCAAGGGGGACAGAAGATAATGAAAAACTGTTTTTT. The V gene is TRBV7-9, the J gene TRBJ1-4; 7 positions match TRBD1. V was pared by 4 bases and J by 4 bases, with 9 bases of the junction left unmatched. CDR1 and CDR2 (germline): SEHNR, FQNEAQ (reference sequence). This CDR3 comprises 16 residues.

V gene TRBV3-1 combines with J gene TRBJ2-3; TRBD2 agrees at 9 bases. V gave up 1 base and J gave up 1 base; unmatched junction bases: 12. This CDR3 is 19 amino acids long. Germline CDR1 reads LGHDT; CDR2 reads YNNKEL (reference sequence). The CDR3 protein is CASSQGGLAGIFGTDTQYF. The CDR3 coding sequence is TGTGCCAGCAGCCAAGGAGGGCTAGCGGGGATTTTTGGCACAGATACGCAGTATTTT.

This clonotype was counted a few times. The chain has TRBV7-2 and TRBJ2-3, with 7 positions matching TRBD1. CDR1 and CDR2 from the germline V gene are SGHTA and FQGNSA. This CDR3 spans 14 amino acids. Trimming removed 7 bases from V and 2 bases from J; junction bases left unmatched: 6. The CDR3 DNA reads as TGTGCCAGCAACAAGGGGGCAGCCACAGATACGCAGTATTTT. Protein: CASNKGAATDTQYF.

The sample holds a few counts of this clonotype. The chain links TRBV5-5 to TRBJ2-7; 8 positions agree with TRBD1. Trimming removed 2 bases from V and 2 bases from J; junction bases left unmatched: 12. The germline V gene has CDR1 SGHKS and CDR2 YYEKEE (reference sequence). This CDR3 region has 17 residues. CDR3 in amino acids: CASSFGTGQHRTYEQYF. In DNA form, the CDR3 reads TGTGCCAGCAGCTTCGGGACAGGTCAACATCGAACCTACGAGCAGTACTTC.

This clonotype was found a few times. The chain recombines TRBV7-3 with TRBJ1-1; tentative D call: TRBD1 (6 bases). In germline, CDR1 is SGHTA, CDR2 FQGTGA. The length of the CDR3 is 15 residues. V was clipped by 4 bases and J by 4 bases, with 16 bases between them. The CDR3 region has the DNA TGTGCCAGCAGCTCCCGAGGGGGTCTCGGCACTGAAGCTTTCTTT. It specifies CASSSRGGLGTEAFF.

The sample holds a few counts of this clonotype. The chain joins TRBV4-2 to TRBJ2-1; D remains unclear. CDR1 and CDR2 from the germline V gene are LGHNA and YNFKEQ. The CDR3 totals 16 residues. V lost 1 base and J lost 2, with 12 bases in between. The CDR3 loop is CASSQADLVTYNEQFF. CDR3 DNA: TGTGCCAGCAGCCAAGCCGATCTAGTCACCTACAATGAGCAGTTCTTC.

The rearrangement links TRBV12-3 or TRBV12-4 to TRBJ1-2; D is uncertain. CDR3 length: 16 residues. Trimming cost V 6 bases and J 1 base, with 18 bases left between them. The CDR3 loop reads CASSQRTVPHNYGYTF. The CDR3 DNA reads as TGTGCCAGCAGCCAAAGGACCGTACCCCATAACTATGGCTACACCTTC.

The chain recombines TRBV3-1 with TRBJ2-7, with D uncertain. From germline, CDR1 is LGHDT and CDR2 YNNKEL (reference sequence). CDR3 length: 17 amino acids. Trimming cost V 2 bases and J 0 bases, with 17 bases left between them. CDR3 in amino acids: CASSQNIQKAASYEQYF. CDR3 nucleotides: TGTGCCAGCAGCCAAAACATACAGAAAGCCGCCTCCTACGAGCAGTACTTC.

This clonotype has only a few counts. The gene calls are TRBV2 and TRBJ2-1; D gene ambiguous. Germline V gene sequence: CDR1 SNHLY, CDR2 FYNNEI. Trimming removed 2 bases from V and 0 bases from J, with 8 bases in between. CDR3 length: 15 residues. The CDR3 DNA is TGTGCCAGCAGTGAATCATTAGGCTCCTACAATGAGCAGTTCTTC. Translated: CASSESLGSYNEQFF.

This clonotype was seen many times. The rearrangement joins TRBV7-6 to TRBJ2-5; the D is unclear. V was trimmed by 1 base and J by 3 bases, leaving 6 bases between them. Per germline, CDR1 SGHVS and CDR2 FNYEAQ. This CDR3 is 13 amino acids long. CDR3 sequence: CASSLVGKETQYF. CDR3 bases: TGTGCCAGCAGCTTAGTGGGGAAAGAGACCCAGTACTTC.

The DNA for the CDR3 is TGCGCCAGCAGCTCTCGTGGCGCGAGCTCCTACAATGAGCAGTTCTTC. Protein: CASSSRGASSYNEQFF. The chain joins TRBV5-1 to TRBJ2-1; D is ambiguous. The CDR3 is 16 residues long. Deletions cut 3 bases from V and 0 bases from J, with 13 bases between. The V gene's germline CDR1 is SGHRS and CDR2 YFSETQ.